Given below is one TCR beta chain in context. Germline CDR1 and CDR2: MNHEY and SMNVEV (reference sequence). This CDR3 comprises 16 residues. Trimming at V came to 8 bases and at J to 3 bases, leaving 7 bases not matched to a gene. The repertoire was sequenced with immunoSEQ multiplex PCR; TCRdb's copy has only in-frame clones and lacks some. This table holds some 60,000 clones, 90% to 95% found once. This record comes from a study of T cell changes during pregnancy in multiple sclerosis. The chain links TRBV27 to TRBJ2-2; 12 bases map to TRBD2. This receptor was taken from a female donor with multiple sclerosis, enrolled in a pregnancy study. The sample in question was peripheral blood, obtained in the first trimester of pregnancy. This CDR3 is CASRLAGGPDTGELFF. The DNA of the CDR3 is TGTGCCAGCCGTCTAGCGGGGGGGCCCGACACCGGGGAGCTGTTTTTT.